This entry features one T cell receptor beta chain sequence. What it binds is unknown. The CDR3 is 15 residues long. Losses at the gene ends were 6 bases for V and 4 bases for J; bases not matched to a gene: 6. The V gene's germline CDR1 is LNHDA and CDR2 SQIVND (reference sequence). This sample is part of a study of T cell responses to AZD1222 COVID-19 vaccine. Study results and caveats: When two AZD1222 doses had been given, Spike-specific TCR breadth and depth rose. Only five or six individuals given AZD1222 were seropositive at baseline.

The method was immunoSEQ multiplex PCR; TCRdb's version includes in-frame clones alone and lacks a portion of them. Seen here are approximately 120,000 clones, roughly nine tenths observed once, and the top ten hold 1.5% to 1.7%. J is TRBJ2-1 and V is TRBV19, with TRBD2 identical over 10 bases. The material sequenced was peripheral blood, taken on day 0 of AZD1222 vaccination. This receptor was identified in an adult in good health. CDR3 DNA: TGTGCCAGTAGGATCGGACTAGCGGCGTACAATGAGCAGTTCTTC. Amino acid sequence: CASRIGLAAYNEQFF.